The sample holds a few counts of the clone carrying this T cell receptor beta chain. The data belong to a study of CD8 T cells in ankylosing spondylitis. One entry per CDR3 protein results from TCRdb running MiXCR on the 5' RACE reads. Of around 140,000 distinct CDR3 sequences listed, over 10% are singletons. Sample: blood, either unsorted or a sorted T cell fraction (not recorded which). The clonotype originates from a female donor with ankylosing spondylitis or in good health (not recorded which).

The CDR3 region has the DNA TGTGCCAGCAGCCACGGGACGCCGATAGGGCAAGAGACCCAGTACTTC. Amino acids: CASSHGTPIGQETQYF. The V call is TRBV11-3, the J call TRBJ2-5; D might be TRBD1 or TRBD2, each matching 5 bases. CDR3 length: 16 residues. Trimming removed 5 bases at V and 2 bases at J, with 18 bases between. The germline V gene encodes CDR1 SGHNT and CDR2 YENEEA.